One sample yielded the 32 T cell receptor beta chains listed below, sequenced in a study of T cells in Graves' hyperthyroidism and ophthalmopathy (dated by TCRdb to about 2019). The protocol used for the library was multiplex PCR. Sequenced using an Illumina HiSeq 2000. TCR beta CDR3 regions were amplified from RNA transcripts. For the first round of RT-PCR on the TCR CDR3, the HTBI primer set was used together with the Qiagen OneStep RT-PCR kit. TCRdb reran the public reads through fastp at Q25 and MiXCR, keeping productive beta chains. Every entry covers one CDR3 protein and lists the most common genes and DNA from its rows. The sample profile shows some 600,000 distinct CDR3 sequences; about 15% of them were found once. The ten largest clones add up to roughly 5.5% of the sample. The specimen was blood. Receptors originate from a woman under 40 with Graves' hyperthyroidism that later progressed to Graves' ophthalmopathy.

This clonotype was recorded a few times. This CDR3 fails to terminate in the conserved phenylalanine or tryptophan, so it likely reflects a read error. The chain employs TRBV2 and TRBJ2-7; D gene uncertain. The CDR3 runs to 13 residues. CDR1 and CDR2 (germline): SNHLY, FYNNEI. V was cut by 8 bases and J by 0 bases, with 11 bases left in between. The CDR3 protein is CASHKQPSYEQYL. The CDR3 nucleotides are TGTGCCAGCCATAAACAGCCCTCCTACGAGCAGTACCTC.

This clonotype has a count of ten or more. CDR3: CASSSEYDRGDTQYF. The CDR3 coding sequence is TGTGCCAGCAGCTCCGAATATGACAGGGGAGATACGCAGTATTTT. The chain is built from TRBV5-4 and TRBJ2-3; the match to TRBD1 covers 8 bases. With 3 bases clipped from V and 5 bases from J, the junction kept 8 bases outside the gene matches. The CDR3 consists of 15 residues. Germline-derived CDR1 and CDR2 are SGHNT and YYREEE (reference sequence).

This clonotype appeared many times. The V and J genes are TRBV20-1 and TRBJ2-5, with a tentative D call TRBD2 (6 bases). From germline, CDR1 is DFQATT and CDR2 SNEGSKA (reference sequence). The CDR3 runs to 14 residues. V was pared by 3 bases and J by 5 bases, with 16 bases between. The CDR3 region is CSASSVVAAETQYF. As DNA, the CDR3 is TGCAGTGCTAGTTCCGTGGTAGCGGCGGAGACCCAGTACTTC.

The chain is built from TRBV10-3 and TRBJ2-2; D might be TRBD1 (6 bases). Germline lookup yields CDR1 ENHRY and CDR2 SYGVKD. The CDR3 totals 13 residues. Between the trimmed V and J ends, which lost 7 bases and 6 bases, there was a span of 12 bases. CDR3 sequence (DNA): TGTGCCATCACTCAGGGGAGCGCCGGGGAGCTGTTTTTT. It codes for CAITQGSAGELFF.

In this sample, this clonotype turned up many times. The gene calls are TRBV11-2 and TRBJ2-7, with 7 positions matching TRBD2. The J segment lost 5 bases and the V segment lost 6 bases, leaving 13 bases of the junction unmatched. This CDR3 spans 15 amino acids. Per the germline V gene, CDR1 is SGHAT and CDR2 is FQNNGV. CDR3: CASRFIRTSADEQYF. The CDR3 region has the DNA TGTGCCAGCAGATTTATCCGGACTAGTGCGGACGAGCAGTACTTC.

In this sample, this clonotype turned up a few times. This chain uses TRBV2 with TRBJ2-2; D possibly uses TRBD1 or TRBD2 (7 bases each). The CDR3 sequence is 20 residues long. Germline V lookup: CDR1 SNHLY, CDR2 FYNNEI. V was pared by 3 bases and J by 0 bases, with 23 bases between. CDR3: CASSDPRGLADPPNTGELFF. The CDR3 coding sequence is TGTGCCAGCAGTGATCCGAGGGGGCTAGCGGACCCTCCGAACACCGGGGAGCTGTTTTTT.

This clonotype came up many times. CDR3 sequence: CASSLSTRNTIYF. The CDR3, as DNA: TGTGCCAGCAGCTTATCGACCCGAAACACCATATATTTT. J is TRBJ1-3 and V is TRBV11-2; D gene uncertain. V was shortened by 2 bases and J by 5 bases, with 7 bases between the two germline ends. This CDR3 comprises 13 residues. The germline V gene encodes CDR1 SGHAT and CDR2 FQNNGV.

This clonotype was recorded many times. The rearrangement links TRBV10-2 to TRBJ2-5; 14 bases match TRBD2. Germline CDR1 WSHSY, CDR2 SAAADI. The CDR3 loop spans 16 amino acids. J lost 2 bases, V lost 5 bases, and 4 bases had no gene match. CDR3 DNA sequence: TGCGCCAGCAGTCTGCGACTAGCGGGAGGGCAAGAGACCCAGTACTTC. This translates into CASSLRLAGGQETQYF.

The V call is TRBV2, the J call TRBJ2-3; tentatively, D is TRBD2 (6 bases). The V and J ends lost 5 bases and 0 bases respectively, with 9 bases between them. CDR1 and CDR2 (germline): SNHLY, FYNNEI. The CDR3 totals 14 residues. The CDR3: CASSRRGSTDTQYF. Here the CDR3 DNA reads TGTGCCAGCAGTAGGCGGGGCAGCACAGATACGCAGTATTTT.

In this sample, this clonotype turned up many times. This chain uses TRBV20-1 with TRBJ2-5; TRBD2 agrees at 13 bases. CDR3 size: 15 residues. Germline loops: CDR1 DFQATT, CDR2 SNEGSKA (reference sequence). J gave up 6 bases and V 5 bases, and 9 bases lay outside the gene matches. CDR3 in DNA: TGCAGTGCTGGCCCGGGACTAGCGGGATTAAAGACCCAGTACTTC. As protein: CSAGPGLAGLKTQYF.

V is TRBV28 and J is TRBJ2-7; TRBD1 agrees at 7 bases. Trimming removed 6 bases from V and 0 bases from J; junction bases left unmatched: 8. The CDR3 totals 15 residues. Germline V gene lookup returns CDR1 MDHEN and CDR2 SYDVKM. This CDR3 reads CASRVKGAFSYEQYF. In DNA form, the CDR3 reads TGTGCCAGCAGGGTCAAGGGGGCATTCTCCTACGAGCAGTACTTC.

This clonotype was counted only a few times. The chain couples TRBV28 to TRBJ2-7; D might be TRBD1 (5 bases). The CDR3 has 14 residues. V lost 9 bases and J lost 2, with 17 bases in between. Germline assignment: CDR1 MDHEN and CDR2 SYDVKM. The chain's CDR3 is CASTREHPPYEQYF. CDR3 coding DNA: TGTGCCAGTACCAGGGAACATCCCCCCTACGAGCAGTACTTC. Looking up the rest from reference TRBV28 and TRBJ2-7 gives the full variable domain: DVKVTQSSRYLVKRTGEKVFLECVQDMDHENMFWYRQDPGLGLRLIYFSYDVKMKEKGDIPEGYSVSREKKERFSLILESASTNQTSMYLCASTREHPPYEQYFGPGTRLTVT.

The CDR3 protein is CASSYSRWGNTEAFF. The CDR3 DNA sequence: TGTGCCAGCAGTTACTCAAGGTGGGGAAACACTGAAGCTTTCTTT. V usage is TRBV6-5 and J usage is TRBJ1-1; no firm D call. The germline CDR1 and CDR2 sequences are MNHEY and SVGAGI. This CDR3 comprises 15 residues. V lost 0 bases to trimming and J lost 2 bases, with 10 bases between them.

The chain combines TRBV5-1 with TRBJ2-3; D remains unclear. Deletions cut 1 base from V and 4 bases from J, with 10 bases between. Germline CDR1 reads SGHRS; CDR2 reads YFSETQ. The CDR3 sequence is 14 residues long. CDR3: CASSLYGRSDTQYF. The CDR3 DNA sequence: TGCGCCAGCAGCTTGTACGGCAGATCAGATACGCAGTATTTT.

V usage is TRBV5-5 and J usage is TRBJ2-7, with no clear D. Trimming removed 1 base from V and 1 base from J, with 9 bases in between. From germline, CDR1 is SGHKS and CDR2 YYEKEE (reference sequence). CDR3 size: 14 residues. CDR3 DNA: TGTGCCAGCAGCTTGACAGTCCTATCCTACGAGCAGTACTTC. It translates to CASSLTVLSYEQYF.

This clonotype was detected many times. The chain combines TRBV20-1 with TRBJ1-1; the D is unclear. Between the trimmed V and J ends, which lost 0 bases and 0 bases, there was a span of 8 bases. The CDR3 is 14 amino acids. Germline loops: CDR1 DFQATT, CDR2 SNEGSKA (reference sequence). The CDR3 sequence: CSARDRTVNTEAFF. The CDR3 nucleotides are TGCAGTGCTAGAGATAGGACGGTGAACACTGAAGCTTTCTTT.

V is TRBV5-1 and J is TRBJ2-1; no firm D call. V lost 0 bases, J lost 9 bases, and 13 bases lay in between. The CDR3 loop spans 14 amino acids. Germline CDR1 and CDR2: SGHRS and YFSETQ. CDR3: CASSLGGEVGEQFF. The CDR3 DNA follows: TGCGCCAGCAGCTTGGGGGGTGAGGTAGGTGAGCAGTTCTTC.

This clonotype occurred many times. J is TRBJ2-1 and V is TRBV20-1; 11 bases map to TRBD2. Germline CDR1 reads DFQATT; CDR2 reads SNEGSKA (reference sequence). This CDR3 region has 17 residues. V gave up 6 bases and J gave up 0 bases; unmatched junction bases: 10. In nucleotides, the CDR3 is TGCAGTGCCCCGACGGGACTAGCGGAAGGCTCCTACAATGAGCAGTTCTTC. Protein sequence: CSAPTGLAEGSYNEQFF.

In this sample, this clonotype turned up a few times. Here the CDR3 omits its conserved ending phenylalanine or tryptophan, so a read error is the likely source. The rearrangement links TRBV7-9 to TRBJ2-7; 12 nucleotides line up with TRBD2. CDR3 size: 16 residues. Germline trimming cut 9 bases from V and 2 bases from J; bases unmatched to any gene: 11. The V gene's germline CDR1 is SEHNR and CDR2 FQNEAQ (reference sequence). The DNA of the CDR3 is TGTGCCAGTACCAAGTCCCTAGCGGGAGGGGCCTACGAGCAGTACCTC. It codes for CASTKSLAGGAYEQYL.

There are many counts of this clonotype. The chain has TRBV12-3 or TRBV12-4 and TRBJ2-2; 11 bases fit TRBD2. V dropped 7 bases and J dropped 0; count of bases not matched to a gene: 1. The CDR3 is made up of 15 amino acids. The CDR3 coding sequence is TGTGCCAGCATGGGACTAGCGGCGAACACCGGGGAGCTGTTTTTT. Its translation is CASMGLAANTGELFF.

This clonotype has a count of ten or more. The chain uses TRBV10-1 and TRBJ2-7; unclear D gene. Trimming stripped 6 bases from V and 2 bases from J, with 17 bases between. Germline V gene data show CDR1 as WNHNN and CDR2 as SYGVQD (reference sequence). The CDR3 is 15 residues long. CDR3 amino acids: CASSTYHSPPYEQYF. CDR3 coding DNA: TGCGCCAGCAGCACTTACCACTCACCCCCCTACGAGCAGTACTTC.

The chain joins TRBV15 to TRBJ2-2; 11 nucleotides agree with TRBD2. With V trimmed by 3 bases and J by 5 bases, 5 bases remained unmatched. Germline lookup yields CDR1 LNHNV and CDR2 YYDKDF (reference sequence). The CDR3 is 16 residues long. The CDR3 region is CATSSLLAGDTGELFF. Written as DNA, the CDR3 is TGTGCCACCAGCAGCTTACTAGCGGGAGATACCGGGGAGCTGTTTTTT.

This clonotype was seen ten or more times. For the CDR3, the DNA is TGCAGTGCTAGAGCCGTCGTCCAGAACGGTGAGCAGTTCTTC. Translation gives CSARAVVQNGEQFF. The chain joins TRBV20-1 to TRBJ2-1; no clear D gene. V gave up 1 base and J gave up 9 bases, with 16 bases separating them. The CDR3 contains 14 residues. Germline V gene sequence: CDR1 DFQATT, CDR2 SNEGSKA (reference sequence).

This clonotype occurred a few times. The chain couples TRBV29-1 to TRBJ2-5; D remains ambiguous. The V gene lost 3 bases and the J gene lost 1 base, with 6 bases spanning the gap. The CDR3 loop spans 12 amino acids. From germline, CDR1 is SQVTM and CDR2 ANQGSEA. The CDR3 here is CSVEASQETQYF. CDR3 nucleotides: TGCAGCGTTGAGGCCAGCCAAGAGACCCAGTACTTC. The variable domain in full, with the rest retrieved from reference TRBV29-1 and TRBJ2-5, is SAVISQKPSRDICQRGTSLTIQCQVDSQVTMMFWYRQQPGQSLTLIATANQGSEATYESGFVIDKFPISRPNLTFSTLTVSNMSPEDSSIYLCSVEASQETQYFGPGTRLLVL.

Remarks on this clonotype: A much larger clone lies a single base off, so this may be a read error. The V call is TRBV19, the J call TRBJ1-1; no definite D call. V lost 5 bases and J 6 bases, leaving 13 bases between the germline ends. Per the germline V gene, CDR1 is LNHDA and CDR2 is SQIVND (reference sequence). This CDR3 comprises 13 residues. CDR3 amino acids: CASSADVNAEAFF. CDR3 nucleotide sequence: TGTGCCAGTAGTGCGGATGTAAACGCTGAAGCTTTCTTT. Drawing the rest from reference TRBV19 and TRBJ1-1, the complete variable domain is DGGITQSPKYLFRKEGQNVTLSCEQNLNHDAMYWYRQDPGQGLRLIYYSQIVNDFQKGDIAEGYSVSREKKESFPLTVTSAQKNPTAFYLCASSADVNAEAFFGQGTRLTVV.

Ten or more counts support this clonotype. The chain links TRBV28 to TRBJ1-1, with a tentative D call TRBD1 (5 bases). Between the trimmed V and J ends, which lost 4 bases and 2 bases, there was a span of 17 bases. CDR1 is MDHEN, CDR2 SYDVKM, per germline. The CDR3 spans 16 residues. The CDR3 nucleotides are TGTGCCAGCAGTTCCCCGATGGGCGGGGGAAACACTGAAGCTTTCTTT. Its protein is CASSSPMGGGNTEAFF.

This clonotype was seen many times. The chain couples TRBV12-3 or TRBV12-4 to TRBJ1-1; possible D gene TRBD1, 6 bases. This CDR3 comprises 14 residues. Trimming took 5 bases from V and 4 from J, leaving 14 bases between them. The DNA for the CDR3 is TGTGCCAGCAGTCCCCAGGACAGTCGCACTGAAGCTTTCTTT. This encodes CASSPQDSRTEAFF.

Concerning this clonotype itself: A much larger clone differs by one base, so this may be a read error. The chain links TRBV6-2 or TRBV6-3 to TRBJ2-3; D remains unclear. This CDR3 comprises 10 residues. The V gene's germline CDR1 is MNHEY and CDR2 SVGEGT. V lost 8 bases and J lost 4, with 4 bases in between. The CDR3 bases are TGTGCCAGCGGTTCAGATACGCAGTATTTT. Translated, it gives CASGSDTQYF.

This clonotype came up many times. The chain has TRBV6-5 and TRBJ2-7; TRBD1 matches 11 bases. V trimming: 0 bases; J trimming: 7 bases; junction bases outside the gene matches: 8. CDR1 and CDR2 from the germline V gene are MNHEY and SVGAGI. CDR3 length equals 16 residues. The CDR3 region has the DNA TGTGCCAGCAGTTACTCAGGACAGGGGGCGCGTAGGGAGCAGTACTTC. Protein: CASSYSGQGARREQYF.

The gene calls are TRBV30 and TRBJ1-3; no reliable D call. CDR1 and CDR2 from the germline V gene are GTSNPN and SVGIG (reference sequence). With 2 bases removed from V and 2 bases from J, the gap between germline ends came to 7 bases. This CDR3 comprises 13 residues. The CDR3 bases are TGTGCCTGGAGTCATGGTGCTGGAAACACCATATATTTT. Amino acids: CAWSHGAGNTIYF.

V gene TRBV19 combines with J gene TRBJ1-5; D call uncertain. The CDR3 sequence is 15 residues long. V lost 0 bases to trimming and J lost 4 bases, with 10 bases between them. Germline V lookup: CDR1 LNHDA, CDR2 SQIVND (reference sequence). The CDR3 sequence: CASSIDLTENQPQHF. The CDR3 DNA follows: TGTGCCAGTAGTATAGATCTCACAGAAAATCAGCCCCAGCATTTT.

The sample holds many counts of this clonotype. The chain joins TRBV20-1 to TRBJ2-1, with 10 bases matching TRBD1. Germline assignment: CDR1 DFQATT and CDR2 SNEGSKA (reference sequence). The ends lost 7 bases at V and 8 bases at J; junction bases unmatched: 14. The length of the CDR3 is 15 residues. This chain's CDR3 is CSVASPGQGTDEQFF. CDR3 DNA sequence: TGCAGTGTTGCCTCACCGGGACAGGGGACCGATGAGCAGTTCTTC.